This T cell receptor beta chain was identified in a study of T cells after yellow fever vaccination. Findings of the study overall: In post-booster samples, most primary-vaccination clones reappeared (around 95% CD4, roughly 90% CD8).

5'RACE template switching generated TCR cDNA, adding a universal primer site and UMIs. TCRdb re-derived calls from the 5' RACE reads in MiXCR, one entry per CDR3 protein. Among 140,000 to 150,000 distinct CDR3 sequences listed, about 6.2% were seen once. In its sample, this clonotype was seen many times. The target antigen is unknown. The germline CDR1 and CDR2 sequences are SGHVS and FQNEAQ. The germline V and J ends were trimmed by 1 base and 2 bases, with 9 bases remaining between them. CDR3 length: 14 amino acids. The TCR comes from a man younger than 45 who received the YFV17D yellow fever vaccine. The V gene is TRBV7-8, the J gene TRBJ2-7; TRBD1 is a possible D gene (5 bases). Sequenced here: CD4+ T cells sorted from PBMCs, sampled 10 days after the yellow fever booster vaccination. CDR3 nucleotides: TGTGCCAGCAGCTTAGAAGGGGATCCCTACGAGCAGTACTTC. This codes for CASSLEGDPYEQYF. The variable domain in full, with the rest retrieved from reference TRBV7-8 and TRBJ2-7, is GAGVSQSPRYKVAKRGQDVALRCDPISGHVSLFWYQQALGQGPEFLTYFQNEAQLDKSGLPSDRFFAERPEGSVSTLKIQRTQQEDSAVYLCASSLEGDPYEQYFGPGTRLTVT.